The clone carrying this T cell receptor (beta chain) has a handful of counts. Its antigen is not identified. This entry belongs to a study of beta chain features in type 1 diabetes. Study-wide context: There was similarity between patients and healthy donors in age, gender and cell yields.

The V gene end was trimmed by 6 bases and the J gene end by 2 bases; junction bases not matched to a gene: 3. The CDR3 is made up of 14 amino acids. CDR1 and CDR2 from the germline V gene are ENHRY and SYGVKD. Study findings and constraints: Patients with type 1 diabetes showed fewer VDJ junction insertions and more deletions. Naive, central memory and Treg TCRB repertoires seemed to resemble each other more closely in patients than they did in healthy donors.

Since all of the isolated RNA was reverse transcribed, expressed TCRB transcripts were what got sequenced. Regulatory, naive and central memory T cell samples averaged approximately 3.5 million reads. Profiling relied on immunoSEQ multiplex PCR, and the TCRdb table lists in-frame clones only, not all of them. Among 400,000 to 600,000 clones listed, approximately 30% were seen once. Sequences were obtained from naive CD4+ T cells from blood. This chain joins TRBV10-3 and TRBJ2-7; 11 nucleotides align to TRBD2. This sequence was found in a man aged 18 to 30 in good health. The CDR3 bases are TGTGCCATCAGGCCTAGCGGGGGGACCTACGAGCAGTACTTC. It translates to CAIRPSGGTYEQYF.